The subject of this entry is one T cell receptor (beta chain). In the original processing: Researchers report that nucleated cell counts were estimated from reference gene primer amplification. The method was immunoSEQ multiplex PCR; TCRdb's version includes in-frame clones alone and lacks a portion of them. That table furnishes V, J and clone size, whereas the DNA furnished D and trimming. The sample lists 200,000 to 250,000 clones, roughly four fifths occurring once. The data stem from a study of blood T cell repertoires in COVID-19. Looking at the study overall: Acute and convalescent COVID-19 specimens originated in the United States, Italy and Spain. The cDNA or gDNA used as material had been derived from T cells, B-cell-depleted T cells, or PBMCs.

CDR3 length: 12 residues. J gave up 7 bases and V 8 bases, and 6 bases lay outside the gene matches. CDR1 is ENHRY, CDR2 SYGVKD, per germline. Sequenced material: peripheral blood. The source is a middle-aged woman with acute or convalescent COVID-19. The chain combines TRBV10-3 with TRBJ1-2; 8 bases fit TRBD1. The CDR3 loop reads CAIRGTGGGYTF. In DNA, the CDR3 is TGTGCCATCCGAGGGACAGGTGGTGGCTACACCTTC.